The clone carrying this T cell receptor (beta chain) was counted a few times. What it binds is unknown. These data come from a study of T cells after yellow fever vaccination. The study, taken as a whole, reports: Within FACS-sorted repertoires, abundant clonotypes contaminating from the bulk population could be present.

The V end was cut by 4 bases, the J end by 3 bases, with 10 bases between. CDR3 length equals 14 residues. Germline-derived CDR1 and CDR2 are SGHRS and YFSETQ. UMIs and a universal primer site were added when TCR cDNA was made by 5'RACE template switching. In TCRdb, the 5' RACE reads were re-called with MiXCR into one record per CDR3 protein. The table includes some 560,000 distinct CDR3 sequences, 15% to 20% detected once. The receptor was isolated from a man under 40 who received the YFV17D yellow fever vaccine. The sequenced sample was PBMCs, obtained 15 days after the yellow fever booster vaccination. The chain carries TRBV5-1 and TRBJ1-4; no definite D call. The DNA of the CDR3 is TGCGCCAGCAGCGTACAAGGGCCTAATGAAAAACTGTTTTTT. This translates into CASSVQGPNEKLFF.